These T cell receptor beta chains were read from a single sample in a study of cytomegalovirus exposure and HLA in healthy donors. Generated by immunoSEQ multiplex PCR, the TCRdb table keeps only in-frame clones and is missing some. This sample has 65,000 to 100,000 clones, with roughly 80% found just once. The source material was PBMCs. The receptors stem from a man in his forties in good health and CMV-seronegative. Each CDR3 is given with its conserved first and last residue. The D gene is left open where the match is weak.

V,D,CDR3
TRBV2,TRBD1,CASSETGGTGELFF
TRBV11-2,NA,CASSHRVYAGELFF
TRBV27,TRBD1,CASSFTGDSLGEQYF
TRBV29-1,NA,CSVKGVRGGGIYGYTF
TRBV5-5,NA,CASSLDYGPGYLNTEAFF
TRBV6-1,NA,CASSEGGVLYEQYF
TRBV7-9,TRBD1,CASSSDRAGNEKLFF
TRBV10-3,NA,CATTDLATNEKLFF
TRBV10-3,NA,CAIRDFGGNYGYTF
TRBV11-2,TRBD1,CASSLGYKLGQGAGYGYTF
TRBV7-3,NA,CASSQGQGVSTGELFF
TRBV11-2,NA,CASSLEPGRQPQHF
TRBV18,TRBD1,CASSPGQGRSPLHF
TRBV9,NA,CASSVGGGEVDEQYF
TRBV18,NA,CASSPGGQSGNTIYF
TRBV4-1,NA,CASSLLITGGPGGYGYTF
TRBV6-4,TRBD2,CASSDYQTSRDTQYF
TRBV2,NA,CASTSGQRHQPQHF
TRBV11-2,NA,CASSLTPTGTYEQYF
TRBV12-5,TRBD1,CASGLVRDSSDNEQFF
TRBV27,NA,CASTLGGGNTEAFF
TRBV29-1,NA,CSVSWGSRSSYNEQFF
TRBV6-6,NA,CASSYSEPGNTIYF
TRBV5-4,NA,CASSFNLLGAGDGYTF
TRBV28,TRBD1,CASSQPTGVTDTQYF
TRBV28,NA,CASSGQSSSYNSPLHF